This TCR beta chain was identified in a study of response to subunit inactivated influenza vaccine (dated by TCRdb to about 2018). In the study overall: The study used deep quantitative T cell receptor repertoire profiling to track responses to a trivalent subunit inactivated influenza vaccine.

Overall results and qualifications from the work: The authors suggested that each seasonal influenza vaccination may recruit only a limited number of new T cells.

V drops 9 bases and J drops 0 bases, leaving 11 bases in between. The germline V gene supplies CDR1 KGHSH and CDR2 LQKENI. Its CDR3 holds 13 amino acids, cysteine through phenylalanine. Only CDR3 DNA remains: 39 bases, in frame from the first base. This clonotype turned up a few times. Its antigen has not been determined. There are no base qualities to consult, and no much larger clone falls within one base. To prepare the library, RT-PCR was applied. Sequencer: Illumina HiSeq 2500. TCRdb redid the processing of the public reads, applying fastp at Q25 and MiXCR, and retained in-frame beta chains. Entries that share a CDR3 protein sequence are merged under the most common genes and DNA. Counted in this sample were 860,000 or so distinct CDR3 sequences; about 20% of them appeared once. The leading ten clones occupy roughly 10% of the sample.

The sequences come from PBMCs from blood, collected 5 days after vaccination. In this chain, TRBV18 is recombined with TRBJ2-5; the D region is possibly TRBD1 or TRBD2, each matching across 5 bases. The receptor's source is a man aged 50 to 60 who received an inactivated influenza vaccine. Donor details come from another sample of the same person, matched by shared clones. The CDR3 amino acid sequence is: CASWDRHQETQYF. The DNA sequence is TGTGCCAGTTGGGACCGGCACCAAGAGACCCAGTACTTC. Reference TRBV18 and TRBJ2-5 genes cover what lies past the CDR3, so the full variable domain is NAGVMQNPRHLVRRRGQEARLRCSPMKGHSHVYWYRQLPEEGLKFMVYLQKENIIDESGMPKERFSAEFPKEGPSILRIQQVVRGDSAAYFCASWDRHQETQYFGPGTRLLVL.